Below are 14 T cell receptor beta chains sequenced from a single sample in a study of T cells expressing NK-cell markers (TCRdb year 2020). The library was generated by 5' RACE. The instrument was an Illumina HiSeq 2000. The reads underwent TCRdb reprocessing, giving one record for each CDR3 protein sequence and no DNA. In this sample's table one finds 550,000 or so distinct CDR3 sequences. The ten largest clones represent approximately 4% of the sample. Sequencing used blood T cells: a sorted CD56 or NKG2C T cell subset, CD4+ or CD8+ T cells, or bulk PBMC T cells (not recorded which). Source of these receptors: a man between 18 and 29 years old in good health. Donor details come from another sample of the same person, matched by shared clones.

The chain combines TRBV9 with TRBJ2-1; checking the TCRdb D call of TRBD2 is not possible without DNA. The CDR3 covers 15 residues. Germline CDR1 and CDR2: SGDLS and YYNGEE. CDR3 in amino acids: CASSVGASGVNEQFF.

The chain uses TRBV5-4 and TRBJ2-3; TCRdb's D call of TRBD2 is untestable without DNA. The CDR3 runs to 17 residues. CDR1 is SGHNT, CDR2 YYREEE, per germline (reference sequence). The CDR3 is CASSSKTLAGGSNTQYF.

The V call is TRBV28, the J call TRBJ2-7; as DNA is missing, the TRBD1 call by TCRdb cannot be tested. CDR1 MDHEN and CDR2 SYDVKM come from the germline V gene. This CDR3 is 12 amino acids long. CDR3 amino acids: CASTTGTYEQYF. Using reference TRBV28 and TRBJ2-7 for the parts outside the CDR3, the full variable domain is DVKVTQSSRYLVKRTGEKVFLECVQDMDHENMFWYRQDPGLGLRLIYFSYDVKMKEKGDIPEGYSVSREKKERFSLILESASTNQTSMYLCASTTGTYEQYFGPGTRLTVT.

This sequence joins TRBV7-9 and TRBJ2-5; the D gene TCRdb calls, TRBD1, cannot be checked with no DNA. The CDR3 has 14 amino acids. Germline lookup yields CDR1 SEHNR and CDR2 FQNEAQ (reference sequence). The CDR3 is CATTDGTTHLTQYF. Full variable domain (remainder filled in from reference TRBV7-9 and TRBJ2-5): DTGVSQNPRHKITKRGQNVTFRCDPISEHNRLYWYRQTLGQGPEFLTYFQNEAQLEKSRLLSDRFSAERPKGSFSTLEIQRTEQGDSAMYLCATTDGTTHLTQYFGPGTRLLVL.

The chain has TRBV7-2 and TRBJ2-2; the D call of TRBD1 rests on TCRdb alone, since no DNA is present to check it. CDR1 is SGHTA, CDR2 FQGNSA, per germline. The CDR3 covers 16 residues. The CDR3 sequence is CASSLRWDPNTGELFF.

V and J are TRBV11-1 and TRBJ2-7; TCRdb indicates TRBD1, and absent DNA this call remains unverified. The CDR3 is 16 residues long. Germline CDR1 and CDR2: SGHAT and FQDESV (reference sequence). The CDR3 reads CASSSNAGTVSYEQYF.

V usage is TRBV18 and J usage is TRBJ2-3. Germline-derived CDR1 and CDR2 are KGHSH and LQKENI. CDR3 length equals 14 residues. The CDR3 is CASSPEASTDTQYF.

The chain uses TRBV29-1 and TRBJ2-1; TCRdb's D call of TRBD2 is untestable without DNA. The CDR3 spans 17 residues. CDR1 and CDR2 from the germline V gene are SQVTM and ANQGSEA. CDR3 sequence: CSVEHLPGPSRGNEQFF.

The chain's CDR3 is CASGGLQGIHNEQFF. The V call is TRBV27, the J call TRBJ2-1. The length of the CDR3 is 15 residues. Germline values: CDR1 MNHEY, CDR2 SMNVEV (reference sequence).

V is TRBV7-9 and J is TRBJ2-7; lacking DNA, the TRBD1 call made by TCRdb goes unchecked. Looked up from germline, CDR1 is SEHNR and CDR2 is FQNEAQ (reference sequence). The CDR3 extends over 14 amino acids. CDR3 region: CASSTSGGPYEQYF. Based on the CDR3 plus reference TRBV7-9 and TRBJ2-7, the full variable domain is DTGVSQNPRHKITKRGQNVTFRCDPISEHNRLYWYRQTLGQGPEFLTYFQNEAQLEKSRLLSDRFSAERPKGSFSTLEIQRTEQGDSAMYLCASSTSGGPYEQYFGPGTRLTVT.

The rearrangement joins TRBV6-2 or TRBV6-3 to TRBJ2-5; TCRdb's D gene call, TRBD1, goes unchecked for lack of DNA. The germline V gene has CDR1 MNHEY and CDR2 SVGEGT. This CDR3 has 15 amino acids. The CDR3 protein is CASRQNGPPGQTQYF.

The V gene is TRBV5-1, the J gene TRBJ2-5; the D call of TRBD2 rests on TCRdb alone, since no DNA is present to check it. The CDR3 is 15 residues long. The V gene's germline CDR1 is SGHRS and CDR2 YFSETQ. The CDR3 loop reads CASSPHLGLQETQYF.

The chain joins TRBV12-3 or TRBV12-4 to TRBJ2-1. There are 13 residues in the CDR3. The CDR3 here is CASSLVDRNEQFF.

The chain joins TRBV12-3 or TRBV12-4 to TRBJ1-1; there is no DNA to check the TCRdb D call of TRBD1. The CDR3 contains 18 residues. CDR3 in amino acids: CASSSLPGQGSMNTEAFF.